This is a list of T cell receptor beta chains from one sample in a study of T cells after yellow fever vaccination. TCRdb re-called the 5' RACE reads with MiXCR, one entry per CDR3 protein. The data hold 600,000 to 750,000 distinct CDR3 sequences, with roughly 12% observed a single time. The material was PBMCs, obtained on the day of the yellow fever booster vaccination. These receptors all stem from a man aged 30-40 years who received the YFV17D yellow fever vaccine. The CDR3 runs from the conserved cysteine through the conserved F or W. A D gene is named only where the DNA matches it firmly. Only some rows state a clone size, as once, few, many or a class for expanded clones.

NA NA 17 TRBJ1-4 TRBV7-6 CASSLVLVGGPNEKLFF TGTGCCAGCAGCTTAGTGCTCGTAGGCGGCCCTAATGAAAAACTGTTTTTT
NA NA 13 TRBJ2-5 TRBV3-1 CASSHGNGETQYF TGTGCCAGCAGCCATGGAAACGGGGAGACCCAGTACTTC
TRBD1 NA 15 TRBJ2-1 TRBV18 CASSPPGQGGGEQFF TGTGCCAGCTCACCGCCAGGACAGGGCGGAGGTGAGCAGTTCTTC
NA few 14 TRBJ2-7 TRBV7-6 CASSFGTENYEQYF TGTGCCAGCAGCTTCGGGACCGAGAACTACGAGCAGTACTTC
TRBD1 few 16 TRBJ2-7 TRBV6-1 CASSQLPGQGIFEQYF TGTGCCAGCAGCCAGCTTCCGGGACAGGGGATCTTCGAGCAGTACTTC
NA few 14 TRBJ1-4 TRBV6-1 CATIYHASNEKLFF TGTGCCACTATTTATCACGCCTCCAATGAAAAACTGTTTTTT
NA few 10 TRBJ1-1 TRBV29-1 CSVVITEAFF TGCAGCGTTGTTATCACTGAAGCTTTCTTT
NA NA 14 TRBJ1-5 TRBV19 CASRHVGGNQPQHF TGTGCCAGCCGACATGTGGGGGGCAATCAGCCCCAGCATTTT
NA NA 15 TRBJ1-6 TRBV12-3/TRBV12-4 CASTRTGRLYSPLHF TGTGCCAGCACACGTACCGGGAGACTTTATTCACCCCTCCACTTT
NA few 19 TRBJ1-5 TRBV11-2 CASSLVSSTVYSRVEPQHF TGTGCCAGCAGCTTAGTTTCCTCGACAGTTTATAGCAGGGTGGAGCCCCAGCATTTT
NA NA 15 TRBJ1-2 TRBV19 CASSPRWGGRYGYTF TGTGCCAGTAGTCCACGGTGGGGAGGCCGCTATGGCTACACCTTC
NA NA 11 TRBJ2-1 TRBV7-2 CASSLGLAQFF TGTGCCAGCAGCTTAGGTCTTGCGCAGTTCTTC
NA NA 13 TRBJ2-2 TRBV19 CASSTPPTGELFF TGTGCCAGTAGTACCCCCCCCACCGGGGAGCTGTTTTTT
TRBD1 few 15 TRBJ2-3 TRBV7-2 CASSPGQRYEDTQYF TGTGCCAGCAGCCCGGGACAGCGATATGAAGATACGCAGTATTTT
TRBD2 few 15 TRBJ2-1 TRBV20-1 CSARDLSGNYNEQFF TGCAGTGCTAGAGATCTGAGCGGGAATTACAATGAGCAGTTCTTC
NA many 13 TRBJ2-3 TRBV7-2 CASSSGGTDTQYF TGTGCCAGCAGCTCCGGAGGCACAGATACGCAGTATTTT
NA few 14 TRBJ2-1 TRBV7-2 CASSLGFSSDEQFF TGTGCCAGCAGCTTAGGCTTTAGCAGCGATGAGCAGTTCTTC
TRBD2 few 15 TRBJ2-3 TRBV20-1 CSALAGAIVTDTQYF TGCAGTGCTCTAGCGGGAGCCATAGTGACAGATACGCAGTATTTT
TRBD2 NA 15 TRBJ2-2 TRBV5-6 CASSIPKRESGELFF TGTGCCAGCAGCATCCCAAAGCGGGAGTCCGGGGAGCTGTTTTTT
NA NA 14 TRBJ2-1 TRBV5-4 CASTLQGPHNEQFF TGTGCCAGCACCCTCCAGGGACCCCACAATGAGCAGTTCTTC
TRBD1 NA 15 TRBJ2-4 TRBV6-5 CASSSTRDRGDIQYF TGTGCCAGCAGTTCCACCCGGGACAGGGGTGACATTCAGTACTTC
NA few 13 TRBJ2-7 TRBV27 CASSFMTDYEQYF TGTGCCAGCAGTTTTATGACTGACTACGAGCAGTACTTC
NA few 15 TRBJ1-1 TRBV16 CASSRGAGTDTEAFF TGTGCCAGCAGCCGGGGGGCAGGGACCGACACTGAAGCTTTCTTT
NA few 13 TRBJ2-1 TRBV18 CASSPTFRNEQFF TGTGCCAGCTCACCGACATTTAGAAATGAGCAGTTCTTC
NA NA 14 TRBJ2-5 TRBV20-1 CSAIPGLMAETQYF TGCAGTGCTATACCGGGACTCATGGCGGAGACCCAGTACTTC
NA many 13 TRBJ1-1 TRBV7-6 CASSTDTNTEAFF TGTGCCAGCAGCACGGACACGAACACTGAAGCTTTCTTT
NA many 16 TRBJ2-2 TRBV4-3 CASSQDTSSYTGELFF TGCGCCAGCAGCCAAGATACCAGTTCGTACACCGGGGAGCTGTTTTTT
NA NA 13 TRBJ2-1 TRBV18 CASSPSGAVEQFF TGTGCCAGCTCACCATCCGGCGCGGTTGAGCAGTTCTTC
NA NA 11 TRBJ2-1 TRBV6-5 CASSYSGEQFF TGTGCCAGCAGTTATAGCGGAGAGCAGTTCTTC
NA few 15 TRBJ1-2 TRBV6-1 CASTVGRVANYGYTF TGTGCCAGCACCGTCGGGAGGGTAGCTAACTATGGCTACACCTTC
NA NA 14 TRBJ2-5 TRBV12-3/TRBV12-4 CASSLAGFRETQYF TGTGCCAGCAGTTTAGCGGGGTTTAGAGAGACCCAGTACTTC
NA few 15 TRBJ2-2 TRBV19 CASRTTWADTGELFF TGTGCCAGTAGAACTACCTGGGCAGACACCGGGGAGCTGTTTTTT
NA NA 14 TRBJ2-5 TRBV27 CASSLRGSEETQYF TGTGCCAGCAGTTTAAGGGGAAGCGAAGAGACCCAGTACTTC
NA few 14 TRBJ2-5 TRBV27 CASSFGPLLGTQYF TGTGCCAGCAGTTTTGGACCACTACTGGGGACCCAGTACTTC
TRBD1 few 15 TRBJ2-5 TRBV30 CAWRGQGALEETQYF TGTGCCTGGAGGGGTCAGGGGGCGCTTGAAGAGACCCAGTACTTC
NA many 15 TRBJ2-2 TRBV7-8 CASSIRLSSAGELFF TGTGCCAGCAGCATTCGACTATCCAGCGCCGGGGAGCTGTTTTTT
NA NA 13 TRBJ2-5 TRBV10-3 CAISESTEGTQYF TGTGCCATCAGTGAGTCGACAGAGGGGACCCAGTACTTC
NA NA 14 TRBJ2-7 TRBV12-3/TRBV12-4 CASSRSVSSYDQYF TGTGCCAGCAGTAGAAGCGTGAGCTCCTACGACCAGTACTTC
TRBD1 NA 19 TRBJ2-6 TRBV27 CASRRQGLGLRSGANVLTF TGTGCCAGCAGAAGACAGGGGTTGGGACTCCGATCTGGGGCCAACGTCCTGACTTTC
NA NA 16 TRBJ2-5 TRBV4-1 CASSQDIVANAETQYF TGCGCCAGCAGCCAAGATATCGTGGCTAATGCGGAGACCCAGTACTTC
TRBD2 few 17 TRBJ2-3 TRBV5-1 CASSSTSGRPVTDTQYF TGCGCCAGCAGCTCGACTAGCGGGAGGCCAGTTACAGATACGCAGTATTTT
NA NA 15 TRBJ2-2 TRBV7-2 CASSLELGGAGELFF TGTGCCAGCAGCTTAGAATTGGGTGGGGCCGGGGAGCTGTTTTTT
TRBD2 NA 15 TRBJ2-5 TRBV6-2/TRBV6-3 CASSYRWAGVETQYF TGTGCCAGCAGTTACCGCTGGGCGGGAGTCGAGACCCAGTACTTC
TRBD2 many 16 TRBJ2-3 TRBV20-1 CSASRLAGVTADTQYF TGCAGTGCTAGCCGACTAGCGGGTGTCACAGCAGATACGCAGTATTTT
NA NA 14 TRBJ1-5 TRBV10-3 CAISDGEEGQPQHF TGTGCCATCAGTGATGGGGAGGAGGGACAGCCCCAGCATTTT
NA many 16 TRBJ2-5 TRBV9 CASSVAPTTQQETQYF TGTGCCAGCAGCGTAGCCCCTACGACCCAACAAGAGACCCAGTACTTC
TRBD2 NA 15 TRBJ2-3 TRBV20-1 CSARIGTSSTDTQYF TGCAGTGCTAGGATCGGGACTAGCTCCACAGATACGCAGTATTTT
NA NA 18 TRBJ1-4 TRBV14 CASSQGDTSSALNEKLFF TGTGCCAGCAGCCAAGGGGATACGTCGAGCGCCCTTAATGAAAAACTGTTTTTT
TRBD1 few 14 TRBJ2-5 TRBV20-1 CSARWTGDQETQYF TGCAGTGCTAGATGGACAGGGGATCAAGAGACCCAGTACTTC
NA many 14 TRBJ2-2 TRBV7-8 CASRKTENTGELFF TGTGCCAGCAGAAAAACGGAGAACACCGGGGAGCTGTTTTTT
TRBD1 few 15 TRBJ2-4 TRBV12-3/TRBV12-4 CASSLRTGGLNIQYF TGTGCCAGCAGTTTGAGGACAGGGGGTTTAAACATTCAGTACTTC
NA NA 15 TRBJ2-1 TRBV18 CASSPGTWVFNEQFF TGTGCCAGCTCACCCGGGACATGGGTATTTAATGAGCAGTTCTTC
TRBD1 NA 15 TRBJ2-7 TRBV5-1 CASSSETGAGYEQYF TGCGCCAGCAGCTCTGAGACAGGGGCGGGCTACGAGCAGTACTTC
TRBD1 NA 15 TRBJ2-7 TRBV7-9 CASSSMGQGTTEQYF TGTGCCAGCAGCTCCATGGGACAGGGGACAACCGAGCAGTACTTC
TRBD2 many 17 TRBJ2-1 TRBV4-2 CASSQGLAGGPYNEQFF TGTGCCAGCAGCCAAGGTCTCGCGGGAGGGCCGTACAATGAGCAGTTCTTC
TRBD2 NA 15 TRBJ2-3 TRBV6-2/TRBV6-3 CASSGLAGGLYTQYF TGTGCCAGCAGTGGACTAGCGGGAGGGCTTTATACGCAGTATTTT